This entry concerns a single T cell receptor beta chain. The data were taken from a study of blood T cell repertoires in COVID-19. Overall study: PBMCs, B-cell-depleted T cells, or T cells provided the cDNA or gDNA that made up the material.

It was during active infection that Seattle patients were enrolled and then longitudinally followed. This CDR3 has 15 amino acids. After removal of 3 bases from V and 4 bases from J, the junction contained 4 bases not matched to a gene. The germline CDR1 and CDR2 sequences are MGHDK and SYGVNS. How the authors handled the data: Reference gene primer amplification in the assay estimated nucleated cell counts. Data came from immunoSEQ multiplex PCR; TCRdb stores just in-frame clones and leaves some out. For V, J and clone size, that table is used; D and trimming come from the DNA. This sample has under 200,000 clones; about four fifths occur once, and the top ten carry roughly 7.1%.

Sequenced: peripheral blood. The clonotype originates from a woman aged 55-69 years with COVID-19, enrolled during active disease. The chain has TRBV25-1 and TRBJ2-2, with 8 nucleotides matching TRBD1. This chain's CDR3 is CASSDRTGSTGELFF. As DNA, the CDR3 is TGTGCCAGCAGTGATCGGACAGGGTCCACCGGGGAGCTGTTTTTT. Variable domain in full (rest from reference TRBV25-1 and TRBJ2-2): EADIYQTPRYLVIGTGKKITLECSQTMGHDKMYWYQQDPGMELHLIHYSYGVNSTEKGDLSSESTVSRIRTEHFPLTLESARPSHTSQYLCASSDRTGSTGELFFGEGSRLTVL.